This TCR beta chain is drawn from a study of T cells after yellow fever vaccination. One entry per CDR3 protein, called by TCRdb with MiXCR from the 5' RACE reads. Of 300,000 to 400,000 distinct CDR3 sequences in the sample, around 10% are singletons; the top ten hold about 3.5%. This clonotype was seen more than once but under ten times. The CDR3 runs to 14 residues. V was trimmed by 1 base and J by 1 base, leaving 8 bases between them. Germline assignment: CDR1 SGHRS and CDR2 YFSETQ. J is TRBJ1-1 and V is TRBV5-1; D call uncertain. The clonotype was recovered from a young man who received the YFV17D yellow fever vaccine. This sample comprised CD4+ T cells sorted from PBMCs, obtained 45 days after the yellow fever booster vaccination. CDR3 nucleotide sequence: TGCGCCAGCAGCTTGAACAGAGCGAACACTGAAGCTTTCTTT. Translating it yields CASSLNRANTEAFF.